This TCR beta chain emerged from a study of metastatic and nonmetastatic thyroid tumors. This clone was found a few times. This CDR3 spans 14 amino acids. Germline assignment: CDR1 MDHEN and CDR2 SYDVKM. J was trimmed by 6 bases and V by 4 bases; bases with no gene match: 8. TCRdb re-analyzed the PCR reads using MiXCR. The sample holds tens of thousands of clones; under 4.5% are singletons and the top ten take around 20%. None of the patients had undergone any treatment ahead of thyroid surgery. The chain combines TRBV28 with TRBJ1-2; 7 bases map to TRBD1. The source material was blood. The TCR comes from a female donor with papillary thyroid cancer or a benign thyroid nodule (not recorded which). Some clones in this sample may be carry-over from other donors' samples. The CDR3 bases are TGTGCCAGCAGTTGGGACGGACAGGTCCATGGCTACACCTTC. Its protein product is CASSWDGQVHGYTF.